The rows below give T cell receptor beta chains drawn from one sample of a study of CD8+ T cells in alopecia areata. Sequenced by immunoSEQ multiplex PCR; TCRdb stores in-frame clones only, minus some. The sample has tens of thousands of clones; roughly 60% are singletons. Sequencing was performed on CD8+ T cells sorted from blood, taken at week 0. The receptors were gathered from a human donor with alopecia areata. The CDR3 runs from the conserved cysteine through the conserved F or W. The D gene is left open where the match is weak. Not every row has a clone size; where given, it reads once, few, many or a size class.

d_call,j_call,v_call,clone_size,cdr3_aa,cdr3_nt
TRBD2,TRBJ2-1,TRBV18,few,CASSPKLAGGDEQFF,TGTGCCAGCTCACCAAAACTAGCGGGAGGTGATGAGCAGTTCTTC
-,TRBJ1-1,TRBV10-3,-,CAINHGRENTEAFF,TGTGCCATTAACCACGGACGGGAGAACACTGAAGCTTTCTTT
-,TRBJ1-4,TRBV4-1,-,CASSQVMHEKLFF,TGCGCCAGCAGCCAAGTGATGCATGAAAAACTGTTTTTT
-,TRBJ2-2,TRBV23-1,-,CASSQSTSTGELFF,TGCGCCAGCAGTCAATCGACTAGCACCGGGGAGCTGTTTTTT
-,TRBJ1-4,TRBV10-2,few,CASSEFASQGEKLFF,TGCGCCAGCAGTGAGTTCGCATCACAGGGTGAAAAACTGTTTTTT
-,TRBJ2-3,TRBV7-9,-,CASSVDPLTDTQYF,TGTGCCAGCAGCGTAGACCCCCTCACAGATACGCAGTATTTT
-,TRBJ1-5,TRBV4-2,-,CASSKEGGQPQHF,TGTGCCAGCAGCAAAGAGGGGGGCCAGCCCCAGCATTTT
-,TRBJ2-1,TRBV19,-,CARTSYSEQFF,TGTGCCAGGACTAGTTACAGTGAGCAGTTCTTC
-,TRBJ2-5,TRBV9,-,CASSVQTGETQYF,TGTGCCAGCAGCGTACAGACGGGGGAGACCCAGTACTTC
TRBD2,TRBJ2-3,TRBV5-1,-,CASSETSGVRDTQYF,TGCGCCAGCAGCGAGACTAGCGGGGTGAGGGATACGCAGTATTTT
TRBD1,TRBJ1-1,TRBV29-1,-,CSTDREDGTEAFF,TGCAGCACGGACAGGGAAGATGGCACTGAAGCTTTCTTT
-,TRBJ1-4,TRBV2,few,CASSDPWGGRLATNEKLFF,TGTGCCAGCAGTGACCCTTGGGGAGGAAGACTCGCAACTAATGAAAAACTGTTTTTT
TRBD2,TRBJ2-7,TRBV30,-,CAWSTGLAETYEQYF,TGTGCCTGGAGTACCGGACTAGCGGAAACCTACGAGCAGTACTTC
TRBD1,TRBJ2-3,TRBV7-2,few,CASTNPPGQSTDTQYF,TGTGCCAGCACCAACCCTCCGGGACAGAGCACAGATACGCAGTATTTT
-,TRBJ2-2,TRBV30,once,CAWSVGQNTGELFF,TGTGCCTGGAGTGTAGGTCAGAACACCGGGGAGCTGTTTTTT
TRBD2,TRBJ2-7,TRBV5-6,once,CASSSTTSGRPTYEQYF,TGTGCCAGCAGCTCTACGACTAGCGGGAGGCCGACCTACGAGCAGTACTTC
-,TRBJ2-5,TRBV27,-,CASRTLGSQETQYF,TGTGCCAGCAGGACCCTAGGCAGCCAAGAGACCCAGTACTTC
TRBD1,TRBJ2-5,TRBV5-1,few,CASSPSGQEETQYF,TGCGCCAGCAGCCCCTCGGGACAGGAAGAGACCCAGTACTTC
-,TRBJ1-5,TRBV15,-,CATSEERGNQPQHF,TGTGCCACCAGCGAAGAACGGGGCAATCAGCCCCAGCATTTT
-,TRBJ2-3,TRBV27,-,CASRTWTAPDTQYF,TGTGCCAGCAGGACCTGGACAGCTCCAGATACGCAGTATTTT
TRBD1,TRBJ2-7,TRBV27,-,CASGRQGEQYF,TGTGCCAGCGGACGACAGGGCGAGCAGTACTTC
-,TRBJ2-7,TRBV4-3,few,CASSQERAGGSYEQYF,TGCGCCAGCAGCCAAGAACGGGCAGGGGGGTCCTACGAGCAGTACTTC
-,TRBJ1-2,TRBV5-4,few,CASSLRSWGYGYTF,TGTGCCAGCAGCTTGAGGTCGTGGGGATATGGCTACACCTTC
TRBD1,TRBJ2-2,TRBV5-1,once,CASSPRTGMHGELFF,TGCGCCAGCAGCCCACGGACAGGGATGCACGGGGAGCTGTTTTTT
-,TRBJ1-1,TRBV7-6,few,CASSSQENTEAFF,TGTGCCAGCAGCTCTCAGGAGAACACTGAAGCTTTCTTT
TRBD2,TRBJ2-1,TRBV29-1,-,CSVPGTSGSHEQFF,TGCAGCGTTCCCGGGACTAGCGGGAGCCATGAGCAGTTCTTC
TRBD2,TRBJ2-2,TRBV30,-,CAWSVKLAANTGELFF,TGTGCCTGGAGTGTAAAACTAGCGGCGAACACCGGGGAGCTGTTTTTT
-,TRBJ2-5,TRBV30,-,CAWNTLGQPQETQYF,TGTGCCTGGAATACCCTCGGGCAGCCACAAGAGACCCAGTACTTC
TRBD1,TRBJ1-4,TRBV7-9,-,CASSFSPGQGSDEKLFF,TGTGCCAGCAGCTTTTCCCCGGGACAGGGGTCGGACGAAAAACTGTTTTTT
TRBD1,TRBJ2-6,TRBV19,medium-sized,CASSRDRGSGANVLTF,TGTGCCAGTAGCCGGGACAGGGGCTCTGGGGCCAACGTCCTGACTTTC
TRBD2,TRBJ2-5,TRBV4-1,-,CASSQTLAGRETQYF,TGCGCCAGCAGCCAAACGCTAGCGGGCCGGGAGACCCAGTACTTC